This TCR beta chain was documented in a study of post-analysis software for immune sequencing data. Looking at the study overall: Patients with relapsing-remitting, secondary progressive and progressive-relapsing multiple sclerosis courses were all represented.

This clonotype occurred a few times. Its antigen remains unknown. TCR beta libraries were prepared from cDNA with unique molecular identifiers. TCRdb re-analysed the PCR reads in MiXCR, keeping a single row per CDR3 protein. The sample records more than 450,000 distinct CDR3 sequences, roughly 46% being singletons. General observations from the study: When compared against controls, multiple sclerosis patients showed significantly lower normalized Chao1 diversity.

The receptor's source is a girl aged 5 to 17 with multiple sclerosis. The sequencing input was blood.

CDR3 in DNA: TGTGCCAGCAGCTTAGTAGGGGAAATCTACGAGCAGTACTTC. Translation gives CASSLVGEIYEQYF. The chain is built from TRBV7-2 and TRBJ2-7, with TRBD1 as a possible D gene (5 bases). CDR1 is SGHTA and CDR2 is FQGNSA in the germline V gene. Trimming took off 1 base at V and 3 bases at J, with 10 bases between the two ends. CDR3 length equals 14 residues.